Listed here are 28 T cell receptor beta chains from one sample, sequenced in a study of regulatory T cells in long-lasting Graves disease. Time point of the sample: persistent/refractory GD, antithyroid drugs over 5 years with positive TRAb. PBMC-extracted RNA yielded the TCR library. Researchers made TCR beta libraries by using iRepertoire HTBI primers and running Arm-PCR on CDR3 regions. MiXCR was run by TCRdb on the multiplex PCR reads, yielding one entry per CDR3 protein. The data contain some 300,000 distinct CDR3 sequences, around 23% of them singletons. This material consisted of peripheral blood mononuclear cells (PBMCs), taken when the disease was refractory, from a patient treated with antithyroid drugs. These receptors originate from a female donor with Graves disease.

There are many counts of this clonotype. The chain couples TRBV29-1 to TRBJ2-5; weak D call: TRBD2 (6 bases). Germline CDR1 SQVTM, CDR2 ANQGSEA. CDR3 length: 15 amino acids. The ends were cut back, 0 bases at V and 6 bases at J, with 17 bases in the middle. The CDR3 region is CSVEEGGRGYQTQYF. CDR3 coding DNA: TGCAGCGTTGAAGAGGGTGGACGGGGGTACCAGACCCAGTACTTC.

The genes are TRBV11-2 and TRBJ1-4; D is undetermined. The CDR3 consists of 15 residues. Germline V gene sequence: CDR1 SGHAT, CDR2 FQNNGV. The V end lost 5 bases, the J end lost 5 bases, and 15 bases lay between the germline ends. The CDR3 loop is CASSPLTTRNEKLFF. CDR3 sequence (DNA): TGTGCCAGCAGCCCTCTTACGACTAGAAATGAAAAACTGTTTTTT.

The chain couples TRBV5-5 to TRBJ1-6; a weak D match, TRBD1 (6 bases). There are 15 residues in the CDR3. Between the trimmed V and J ends, which lost 0 bases and 9 bases, there was a span of 13 bases. Germline CDR1 and CDR2: SGHKS and YYEKEE (reference sequence). The CDR3: CASSLEGVWSSPLHF. The CDR3 coding sequence is TGTGCCAGCAGCTTGGAGGGGGTTTGGAGTTCACCCCTCCACTTT.

This clonotype was observed at least ten times. The chain carries TRBV2 and TRBJ2-7, with no clear D. Trimming left V 2 bases short and J 0 bases short, with 5 bases between. The CDR3 totals 13 residues. Germline V lookup: CDR1 SNHLY, CDR2 FYNNEI. The DNA for the CDR3 is TGTGCCAGCAGTGAAAACACCTCCTACGAGCAGTACTTC. Translation gives CASSENTSYEQYF. Filled out from reference TRBV2 and TRBJ2-7, the complete variable domain reads EPEVTQTPSHQVTQMGQEVILRCVPISNHLYFYWYRQILGQKVEFLVSFYNNEISEKSEIFDDQFSVERPDGSNFTLKIRSTKLEDSAMYFCASSENTSYEQYFGPGTRLTVT.

This clonotype was counted between two and nine times. V gene TRBV28 combines with J gene TRBJ2-5, with D perhaps TRBD1 (5 bases). The CDR3 is 13 residues long. From germline, CDR1 is MDHEN and CDR2 SYDVKM. The ends were cut back, 6 bases at V and 5 bases at J, with 13 bases in the middle. This CDR3 is CASRGRKFETQYF. The CDR3 DNA is TGTGCCAGCAGGGGGCGCAAGTTCGAGACCCAGTACTTC. Looking up the rest from reference TRBV28 and TRBJ2-5 gives the full variable domain: DVKVTQSSRYLVKRTGEKVFLECVQDMDHENMFWYRQDPGLGLRLIYFSYDVKMKEKGDIPEGYSVSREKKERFSLILESASTNQTSMYLCASRGRKFETQYFGPGTRLLVL.

This clonotype came up many times. This chain joins TRBV6-1 and TRBJ1-5; D is ambiguous. This CDR3 is built from 12 residues. Germline-derived CDR1 and CDR2 are MNHNS and SASEGT. The V end was cut by 1 base, the J end by 7 bases, with 5 bases between. Here the CDR3 reads CASSEGFQPQHF. CDR3 nucleotide sequence: TGTGCCAGCAGTGAAGGTTTCCAGCCCCAGCATTTT.

On this clonotype itself: Given a much more abundant clone one base away, this may be a read error. The V call is TRBV6-5, the J call TRBJ1-2, with unresolved D. Germline CDR1 is MNHEY and CDR2 is SVGAGI. The CDR3 covers 14 residues. Trimming took 0 bases from V and 12 from J, leaving 17 bases between them. CDR3 loop: CASSYSIKLRGHTF. DNA for the CDR3: TGTGCCAGCAGTTACTCGATAAAACTCCGCGGCCACACCTTC.

The chain employs TRBV6-1 and TRBJ1-1; D not resolved. The CDR3 contains 13 residues. Trimming took 7 bases from V and 6 from J, leaving 15 bases between them. The germline V gene has CDR1 MNHNS and CDR2 SASEGT. In DNA, the CDR3 is TGTGCCAGCAACCGGCCTGTAGGACCTGAAGCTTTCTTT. It specifies CASNRPVGPEAFF.

This chain uses TRBV7-9 with TRBJ2-3; 8 bases fit TRBD1. Trimming removed 0 bases from V and 7 bases from J; junction bases left unmatched: 6. Germline lookup yields CDR1 SEHNR and CDR2 FQNEAQ (reference sequence). The CDR3 is 15 residues long. As DNA, the CDR3 is TGTGCCAGCAGCTTAGCGCCAGGGGGCGGATATACGCAGTATTTT. Residues: CASSLAPGGGYTQYF. The entire variable domain, with the rest obtained from reference TRBV7-9 and TRBJ2-3, is as follows: DTGVSQNPRHKITKRGQNVTFRCDPISEHNRLYWYRQTLGQGPEFLTYFQNEAQLEKSRLLSDRFSAERPKGSFSTLEIQRTEQGDSAMYLCASSLAPGGGYTQYFGPGTRLTVL.

This rearrangement joins TRBV30 to TRBJ1-1; 12 positions match TRBD1. The J segment lost 4 bases and the V segment lost 1 base, leaving 4 bases of the junction unmatched. Germline loops: CDR1 GTSNPN, CDR2 SVGIG (reference sequence). This CDR3 has 15 residues. This CDR3 is CAWSAPGQGATEAFF. The CDR3 region has the DNA TGTGCCTGGAGTGCGCCGGGACAGGGGGCCACTGAAGCTTTCTTT.

This chain joins TRBV25-1 and TRBJ2-5; D is tentatively TRBD1 or TRBD2 (5 bases each). V lost 1 base, J lost 7 bases, and 10 bases lay in between. The V gene's germline CDR1 is MGHDK and CDR2 SYGVNS. The CDR3 extends over 13 amino acids. In DNA, the CDR3 is TGTGCCAGCAGTGAATGGGGGTTAGGGACCCAGTACTTC. It yields the protein CASSEWGLGTQYF.

The chain employs TRBV7-2 and TRBJ2-3, with 8 nucleotides matching TRBD1. The CDR3 is 15 amino acids. V shed 5 bases, J shed 4 bases, and the junction held 8 bases outside the gene matches. Germline V CDR1 and CDR2: SGHTA, FQGNSA. Written as DNA, the CDR3 is TGTGCCAGCAGCGACGCAGGGGGCATCGCAGATACGCAGTATTTT. It translates to CASSDAGGIADTQYF.

The CDR3 nucleotides read TGTGCCAGCAGTCAACCTGAACCGGGACAGGGGGAAGAACAAGAGACCCAGTACTTC. Translating gives CASSQPEPGQGEEQETQYF. V and J are TRBV6-1 and TRBJ2-5; 11 bases align to TRBD1. The CDR3 extends over 19 amino acids. V lost 5 bases, J lost 2 bases, and 16 bases stayed unmatched. The V gene's germline CDR1 is MNHNS and CDR2 SASEGT.

The chain links TRBV7-9 to TRBJ2-1, with 7 bases that match TRBD2. V trimming: 1 base; J trimming: 2 bases; junction bases outside the gene matches: 8. The CDR3 has 17 residues. The V gene's germline CDR1 is SEHNR and CDR2 FQNEAQ (reference sequence). CDR3 region: CASSLVSLAATYNEQFF. CDR3 nucleotide sequence: TGTGCCAGCAGCTTAGTAAGCCTAGCGGCGACCTACAATGAGCAGTTCTTC.

At least ten counts were recorded for this clonotype. The chain uses TRBV28 and TRBJ1-2; TRBD1 agrees at 10 bases. The ends lost 5 bases at V and 2 bases at J; junction bases unmatched: 2. The germline V gene has CDR1 MDHEN and CDR2 SYDVKM. CDR3 length: 14 residues. CDR3 in amino acids: CASSEGQGNYGYTF. For the CDR3, the DNA is TGTGCCAGCAGTGAGGGACAGGGGAACTATGGCTACACCTTC.

At least ten counts were recorded for this clonotype. The chain carries TRBV7-2 and TRBJ1-5; the match to TRBD1 covers 8 bases. Germline values: CDR1 SGHTA, CDR2 FQGNSA. The CDR3 length is 14 residues. V shed 4 bases, J shed 5 bases, and the junction held 4 bases outside the gene matches. The CDR3 nucleotides are TGTGCCAGCAGCTCCCCGACAGGGGATCAGCCCCAGCATTTT. It encodes CASSSPTGDQPQHF.

This clonotype was recorded a few times. The gene calls are TRBV29-1 and TRBJ1-1, with no clear D. The ends were cut back, 1 base at V and 4 bases at J, with 10 bases in the middle. This CDR3 region has 13 residues. CDR1 and CDR2 (germline): SQVTM, ANQGSEA. The DNA of the CDR3 is TGCAGCGTTGAAGTACAGCCTTCCACTGAAGCTTTCTTT. This codes for CSVEVQPSTEAFF. Using reference TRBV29-1 and TRBJ1-1 for the parts outside the CDR3, the full variable domain is SAVISQKPSRDICQRGTSLTIQCQVDSQVTMMFWYRQQPGQSLTLIATANQGSEATYESGFVIDKFPISRPNLTFSTLTVSNMSPEDSSIYLCSVEVQPSTEAFFGQGTRLTVV.

The sample holds many counts of this clonotype. This chain connects TRBV20-1 to TRBJ1-2; no definite D call. The germline V gene has CDR1 DFQATT and CDR2 SNEGSKA (reference sequence). The V end lost 4 bases, the J end lost 8 bases, and 11 bases lay between the germline ends. The CDR3 is 11 amino acids. CDR3: CSAKSLVGYTF. The CDR3 coding sequence is TGCAGTGCTAAAAGTCTAGTGGGCTACACCTTC.

This clonotype was counted a few times. The rearrangement links TRBV20-1 to TRBJ1-5; TRBD1 aligns across 11 bases. Per germline, CDR1 DFQATT and CDR2 SNEGSKA (reference sequence). The CDR3 has 11 amino acids. DNA for the CDR3: TGCAGCGGGACAGGGGGTCAGCCCCAGCATTTT. Its protein product is CSGTGGQPQHF.

This clonotype turned up a few times. The genes are TRBV4-1 and TRBJ2-5; the D is unclear. V shed 4 bases and J shed 5 bases, with 11 bases lying between them. The germline gives CDR1 MGHRA, CDR2 YSYEKL. The CDR3 loop spans 13 amino acids. The CDR3 nucleotides read TGCGCCAGCAGCCCCTGGCATACGGAGACCCAGTACTTC. Protein sequence: CASSPWHTETQYF.

This clonotype has a handful of counts. The chain is built from TRBV7-9 and TRBJ1-4; D call uncertain. The germline V gene has CDR1 SEHNR and CDR2 FQNEAQ (reference sequence). V was shortened by 6 bases and J by 0 bases, with 14 bases between the two germline ends. The CDR3 runs 16 residues. The CDR3 spells CASSVPEDATNEKLFF. CDR3 bases: TGTGCCAGCAGTGTCCCTGAGGATGCAACTAATGAAAAACTGTTTTTT.

Many counts were recorded for this clonotype. The chain is built from TRBV28 and TRBJ1-2; possible D gene TRBD1, 5 bases. The germline gives CDR1 MDHEN, CDR2 SYDVKM. The CDR3 length is 13 residues. V was cut by 4 bases and J by 8 bases, with 14 bases left in between. The CDR3 spells CASSSAGDGGYTF. The CDR3 coding sequence is TGTGCCAGCAGTTCAGCCGGGGACGGGGGCTACACCTTC.

In this sample, this clonotype turned up a few times. The rearrangement links TRBV10-3 to TRBJ1-2, with D possibly TRBD1 on 6 matching bases. Germline assignment: CDR1 ENHRY and CDR2 SYGVKD. V shed 11 bases and J shed 2 bases, with 24 bases lying between them. The CDR3 sequence is 16 residues long. The CDR3 coding sequence is TGTGCCGCGACCCCACAGGGAAAAGGAGGAAACTATGGCTACACCTTC. As protein: CAATPQGKGGNYGYTF.

There are many counts of this clonotype. CDR3 sequence: CASSFLTENQPQHF. In DNA, the CDR3 is TGTGCCAGCAGTTTTTTGACAGAAAATCAGCCCCAGCATTTT. The chain recombines TRBV28 with TRBJ1-5; a weak D match, TRBD1 (5 bases). The ends were cut back, 3 bases at V and 4 bases at J, with 10 bases in the middle. Per the germline V gene, CDR1 is MDHEN and CDR2 is SYDVKM. The CDR3 is 14 amino acids.

This clonotype was observed at least ten times. V usage is TRBV27 and J usage is TRBJ1-5; TRBD1 agrees at 8 bases. CDR3 length equals 17 residues. V was pared by 11 bases and J by 6 bases, with 21 bases of the junction left unmatched. In germline, CDR1 is MNHEY, CDR2 SMNVEV (reference sequence). The CDR3 reads CACRRVTGQGQGQPQHF. DNA of the CDR3: TGTGCCTGCCGACGCGTCACTGGACAGGGCCAGGGTCAGCCCCAGCATTTT.

V usage is TRBV4-1 and J usage is TRBJ1-1; the match to TRBD1 covers 11 bases. The germline CDR1 and CDR2 sequences are MGHRA and YSYEKL. The CDR3 runs to 14 residues. J was trimmed by 5 bases and V by 4 bases; bases with no gene match: 3. The DNA for the CDR3 is TGCGCCAGCAGCCGAGGACAGGGGGCGACTGAAGCTTTCTTT. Amino acids: CASSRGQGATEAFF.

This clonotype was counted many times. The J gene is TRBJ2-7, the V gene TRBV6-1; no definite D call. This CDR3 is 14 amino acids long. Trimming pared 6 bases from V and 3 bases from J, leaving 15 bases between. Germline CDR1 and CDR2: MNHNS and SASEGT. The CDR3 DNA sequence: TGTGCCAGCAGGAAGGGCAAGGTCGGCTACGAGCAGTACTTC. Amino acid sequence: CASRKGKVGYEQYF.

This clonotype was observed many times. J is TRBJ2-7 and V is TRBV6-5; D tentatively reads TRBD1 or TRBD2 (5 bases each). Germline CDR1 reads MNHEY; CDR2 reads SVGAGI. The V end was cut by 2 bases, the J end by 4 bases, with 15 bases between. The CDR3 spans 15 residues. The CDR3 DNA follows: TGTGCCAGCAGTTACCCCCCGGCTGAGGGGTACGAGCAGTACTTC. Protein product: CASSYPPAEGYEQYF.